Listed below are T cell receptor beta chains from one sample, sequenced in a study of blood T cell repertoires in COVID-19. Profiling relied on immunoSEQ multiplex PCR, and the TCRdb table lists in-frame clones only, not all of them. The data hold some 96,000 clones, with around 88% observed a single time. Input material: peripheral blood. The receptor set was obtained from a human donor in a cohort sampled during active COVID-19. Both conserved end residues are part of each CDR3. The D gene is left open where the match is weak.

v_gene: TRBV9
d_gene: TRBD1
j_gene: TRBJ2-7
len: 16
CDR3aa: CASSVGGTGYTYEQYF
CDR3nt: TGTGCCAGCAGCGTAGGGGGGACAGGGTATACCTACGAGCAGTACTTC

v_gene: TRBV6-5
d_gene: TRBD1
j_gene: TRBJ2-5
len: 14
CDR3aa: CASRVQGGQETQYF
CDR3nt: TGTGCCAGCAGAGTACAGGGGGGCCAAGAGACCCAGTACTTC

v_gene: TRBV3-1/TRBV3-2
d_gene: NA
j_gene: TRBJ2-7
len: 15
CDR3aa: CASSQDGGFSYEQYF
CDR3nt: TGTGCCAGCAGCCAAGATGGCGGATTCTCCTACGAGCAGTACTTC

v_gene: TRBV5-5
d_gene: NA
j_gene: TRBJ1-2
len: 12
CDR3aa: CASSLFGDGYTF
CDR3nt: TGTGCCAGCAGCTTGTTCGGGGATGGCTACACCTTC

v_gene: TRBV19
d_gene: NA
j_gene: TRBJ1-4
len: 14
CDR3aa: CATSRILGYEKLFF
CDR3nt: TGTGCCACCAGCCGGATTCTAGGCTATGAAAAACTGTTTTTT

v_gene: TRBV3-1/TRBV3-2
d_gene: NA
j_gene: TRBJ1-1
len: 13
CDR3aa: CASSSNTQGSAFF
CDR3nt: TGTGCCAGCAGTTCAAATACTCAGGGGTCAGCTTTCTTT

v_gene: TRBV10-3
d_gene: NA
j_gene: TRBJ1-1
len: 14
CDR3aa: CAISEVLGQNEAFF
CDR3nt: TGTGCCATCAGTGAGGTCTTAGGACAGAATGAAGCTTTCTTT

v_gene: TRBV19
d_gene: TRBD1
j_gene: TRBJ1-5
len: 15
CDR3aa: CASSLSRTGNQPQHF
CDR3nt: TGTGCCAGTAGTTTATCCAGGACAGGGAATCAGCCCCAGCATTTT

v_gene: TRBV5-1
d_gene: TRBD2
j_gene: TRBJ2-3
len: 16
CDR3aa: CASSLAVSRGGDTQYF
CDR3nt: TGCGCCAGCAGCTTGGCCGTTTCGCGGGGGGGAGATACGCAGTATTTT

v_gene: TRBV9
d_gene: NA
j_gene: TRBJ2-7
len: 13
CDR3aa: CASRGQGSYEQYF
CDR3nt: TGTGCCAGCAGGGGACAAGGGTCCTACGAGCAGTACTTC

v_gene: TRBV27
d_gene: TRBD2
j_gene: TRBJ2-4
len: 13
CDR3aa: CASRGAGENIQYF
CDR3nt: TGTGCCAGCAGGGGCGCGGGAGAAAACATTCAGTACTTC

v_gene: TRBV19
d_gene: TRBD1
j_gene: TRBJ2-3
len: 15
CDR3aa: CASRPGQGAGDTQYF
CDR3nt: TGTGCCAGTAGACCTGGACAGGGGGCAGGAGATACGCAGTATTTT